This T cell receptor beta chain came from a study of blood T cells in healthy people across ages. With a J-beta primer mix and a sample-barcoded 5' primer, a second PCR ran about 7 to 12 cycles. TCRdb recomputed calls from the 5' RACE reads with MiXCR, one row per CDR3 protein. Altogether fewer than 1 million distinct CDR3 sequences are present, 44% being singletons, with the ten largest covering 15% to 25%. CDR1 MNHEY and CDR2 SVGEGT come from the germline V gene. The CDR3 extends over 15 amino acids. This clonotype was seen only a few times. The gene calls are TRBV6-2 or TRBV6-3 and TRBJ2-7; 11 bases are a match to TRBD1. The J call may be wrong; the DNA end is better matched by TRBJ2-5. The sequencing sample was made of blood. This TCR derives from a man in his 60s in good health. CDR3 loop: CASQTRTGGSETQYF. CDR3 coding DNA: TGTGCCAGCCAAACCCGGACAGGGGGCTCAGAGACCCAGTACTTC.